This TCR beta chain was recovered during a study of blood T cells in healthy people across ages. Then a second PCR, running about 6 to 11 cycles, was carried out with a sample-barcoded 5' primer and a J-beta primer mix. Every cDNA was tagged by a template-switch adaptor with 12 random nucleotides. TCRdb itself ran the 5' RACE reads through MiXCR, one entry per CDR3 protein. Of about 580,000 distinct CDR3 sequences in the sample, less than 60% were seen once. Ranging in age from roughly 6 to 95, the donors were healthy Caucasian individuals from Russia. CDR3 length: 13 amino acids. With regard to this clonotype: An end of the junction does not agree with germline; a read error may underlie this.

Sequencing was performed on blood. The V and J genes are TRBV12-3 or TRBV12-4 and TRBJ2-7; D gene ambiguous. This TCR was sampled from an elderly man in good health. The chain's CDR3 is CASGLTASSPQYF. The CDR3 bases are TGTGCCAGCGGTTTAACGGCGAGTTCACCGCAGTACTTC.